A selection of T cell receptor beta chains follows, all from one sample in a study of post-analysis software for immune sequencing data. TCRdb recomputed calls from the PCR reads with MiXCR, one row per CDR3 protein. The profile shows some 700,000 distinct CDR3 sequences, 59% of them singletons. Sequenced sample: blood. These receptors all come from a girl aged 2 to 10 with multiple sclerosis. Both conserved end residues are part of each CDR3. Each record gives: clone size, V gene, J gene, D gene, CDR3 protein, CDR3 DNA. A D gene is named only where the DNA matches it firmly. The listing skips clone size in some rows; elsewhere it reads once, few, many or a size class.

.	TRBV6-6	TRBJ2-3	.	CASSYTTGPPLGTQYF	TGTGCCAGCAGTTACACCACGGGACCTCCGTTGGGTACGCAGTATTTT
few	TRBV3-1	TRBJ1-2	.	CASSQDGAGYTF	TGTGCCAGCAGCCAAGATGGGGCTGGCTACACCTTC
.	TRBV4-3	TRBJ2-3	.	CASSQGSDTQYF	TGCGCCAGCAGCCAGGGGTCAGATACGCAGTATTTT
once	TRBV20-1	TRBJ2-1	TRBD2	CSARQPGLAASNEQFF	TGCAGTGCCCGCCAACCGGGACTAGCAGCGTCCAATGAGCAGTTCTTC
.	TRBV5-5	TRBJ2-1	TRBD1	CASSLRGQGAGEQFF	TGTGCCAGCAGCTTACGGGGACAGGGGGCGGGTGAGCAGTTCTTC
.	TRBV6-2/TRBV6-3	TRBJ1-2	.	CASSYGENYGYTF	TGTGCCAGCAGTTATGGGGAGAACTATGGCTACACCTTC
.	TRBV20-1	TRBJ2-3	TRBD1	CSAKQGSGTTDTQYF	TGCAGTGCCAAACAGGGGAGCGGCACTACAGATACGCAGTATTTT
.	TRBV4-1	TRBJ1-4	.	CASRGVGVVNEKLFF	TGCGCCAGCAGAGGTGTCGGGGTGGTGAATGAAAAACTGTTTTTT
.	TRBV20-1	TRBJ1-2	.	CSANGEGVGGYTF	TGCAGTGCTAACGGGGAGGGTGTGGGTGGCTACACCTTC
few	TRBV6-5	TRBJ2-5	.	CASSDAVAQYF	TGTGCCAGCAGTGATGCAGTGGCCCAGTACTTC
once	TRBV19	TRBJ2-1	TRBD1	CASSSLPQGEDEQFF	TGTGCCAGTAGTTCCCTCCCACAGGGGGAGGATGAGCAGTTCTTC
.	TRBV29-1	TRBJ2-1	.	CSVEDGVYNEQFF	TGCAGCGTTGAAGACGGAGTCTACAATGAGCAGTTCTTC
few	TRBV7-9	TRBJ2-5	.	CASSPRTNIQETQYF	TGTGCCAGCAGCCCTAGGACTAACATCCAAGAGACCCAGTACTTC
.	TRBV6-6	TRBJ1-2	.	CASTDGPSHGYTF	TGTGCCAGCACCGACGGACCGAGTCATGGCTACACCTTC
.	TRBV7-2	TRBJ2-5	.	CASSLVYQETQYF	TGTGCCAGCAGCTTGGTATACCAAGAGACCCAGTACTTC
.	TRBV6-5	TRBJ2-5	.	CASTEGAGRKTQYF	TGTGCCAGCACCGAAGGGGCGGGTCGGAAGACCCAGTACTTC
few	TRBV12-3/TRBV12-4	TRBJ2-1	TRBD2	CASSPGGGLSYNEQFF	TGTGCCAGCAGTCCTGGCGGGGGGCTATCCTACAATGAGCAGTTCTTC
.	TRBV20-1	TRBJ1-1	TRBD1	CSARQGWGTEAFF	TGCAGTGCTCGACAGGGGTGGGGCACTGAAGCTTTCTTT
.	TRBV6-5	TRBJ1-2	.	CASSYGGADGYTF	TGTGCCAGCAGTTATGGGGGCGCGGATGGCTACACCTTC
.	TRBV12-3/TRBV12-4	TRBJ2-5	.	CASSPQVGGYQETQYF	TGTGCCAGCAGTCCCCAGGTTGGGGGTTATCAAGAGACCCAGTACTTC
few	TRBV5-1	TRBJ2-4	TRBD1	CASSFGQGSNIQYF	TGCGCCAGCAGCTTTGGACAGGGTTCCAACATTCAGTACTTC
.	TRBV5-6	TRBJ2-1	TRBD2	CASSWGRLANEQFF	TGTGCCAGCAGCTGGGGGAGACTAGCGAATGAGCAGTTCTTC
.	TRBV11-2	TRBJ1-2	.	CASSLDRSYTF	TGTGCCAGCAGCTTAGATCGGAGCTACACCTTC
.	TRBV20-1	TRBJ2-7	.	CSAPNGGSYNEQYF	TGCAGTGCCCCGAACGGGGGCTCCTACAATGAGCAGTACTTC
.	TRBV6-4	TRBJ2-3	TRBD2	CASRATSDVDTQYF	TGTGCCAGCAGAGCGACTAGCGATGTCGATACGCAGTATTTT
.	TRBV10-3	TRBJ2-3	.	CAIRDGGIGTQYF	TGTGCCATCAGGGACGGCGGCATCGGTACGCAGTATTTT
few	TRBV29-1	TRBJ2-5	.	CSVDGWSRQETQYF	TGCAGCGTTGATGGGTGGTCGAGGCAAGAGACCCAGTACTTC
.	TRBV6-2/TRBV6-3	TRBJ1-1	.	CASSRYQVGTEAFF	TGTGCCAGCAGTCGATACCAGGTTGGCACTGAAGCTTTCTTT
.	TRBV3-1	TRBJ2-1	.	CASSQDNPVAEQFF	TGTGCCAGCAGCCAAGATAACCCAGTGGCTGAGCAGTTCTTC
.	TRBV9	TRBJ2-4	TRBD2	CASSVLAGGPVNIQYF	TGTGCCAGCAGCGTATTGGCGGGAGGGCCGGTAAACATTCAGTACTTC